What follows describes a single T cell receptor beta chain. The data derive from a study of blood T cell repertoires in COVID-19. About the study: Symptom resolution, clearance, or two negative PCRs marked donors in Cohort 3 as recovered.

Original handling: Reference gene primer amplification in the assay estimated nucleated cell counts. The protocol was immunoSEQ multiplex PCR, while the TCRdb copy is restricted to in-frame clones and leaves out a portion. The V and J calls and the clone size are those of that table, but D and trimming were determined from the DNA. In the table there are about 190,000 clones, approximately 86% of which are singletons. Cohorts were determined from participant-reported clinical history. Sequences were obtained from PBMCs or T cells enriched from blood (not recorded which). This clonotype was sampled from a woman between 40 and 55 years old in a cohort exposed to, infected with or recovered from COVID-19 (not recorded which).

CDR3: CASSLWGPDTEAFF. As DNA, the CDR3 is TGCGCCAGCAGCTTGTGGGGGCCGGACACTGAAGCTTTCTTT. V and J are TRBV5-1 and TRBJ1-1; D is perhaps TRBD1 (6 bases). Germline V CDR1 and CDR2: SGHRS, YFSETQ. V was cut by 1 base and J by 3 bases, with 10 bases left in between. This CDR3 is 14 amino acids long.